This TCR beta chain was captured by sequencing in a study of vaccination and CD4 T cells after COVID-19. Whole-study context: Convalescent individuals numbered four females and six males, two being Hispanic.

This CDR3 spans 15 amino acids. The V gene end was trimmed by 0 bases and the J gene end by 7 bases; junction bases not matched to a gene: 5. Germline CDR1 and CDR2: GTSNPN and SVGIG (reference sequence). Treatment reported: roughly 11-day PBMC culture with coronavirus spike peptide pools or control peptides (ViraFEST assay). In the ViraFEST assay, peptide-pool expansion preceded TCR sequencing of expanded clonotypes. Wells contained 1.5 million to 2.5 million PBMCs each, and these were cultured with roughly 9.9 IU/ml IL-2 and around 10 ug/ml peptide pools. Of note for this clonotype: Its antigen is currently unknown.

Cultured CD4+ T cell DNA was sequenced using the Oncomine TCR Beta short-read assay. TCRdb called the PCR reads again in MiXCR, with one record for every CDR3 protein. Here the sample spans roughly 28,000 distinct CDR3 sequences, approximately 50% being singletons. This specimen was CD4+ T cells from blood, cultured in vitro, taken before SARS-CoV-2 vaccination. This chain links TRBV30 with TRBJ2-1; 11 bases are shared with TRBD2. This clonotype originated in a human donor who received a COVID-19 vaccine. CDR3 bases: TGTGCCTGGAGTGTCGCACTAGCGGGGGCGAATGAGCAGTTCTTC. Translated: CAWSVALAGANEQFF.